Detailed here is one TCR beta chain. This clonotype was counted at least ten times. No antigen is known for it. Per-nucleotide qualities are absent, and no much larger clonotype sits a single base away. cDNA was synthesized by template-switch 5'RACE using a primer with a 10-nucleotide random unique molecular identifier that tagged each TCR transcript. Every sequencing run yielded over 170 million TCR-beta sequences covering 15-18 subjects. The RNeasy kit was used to extract total RNA. The KAPA Real-time Library Amplification kit was used to amplify TCR-beta VDJ regions with primers for the TCR constant region and the 5'RACE anchor. Sample indexes and Illumina adaptors were added in a first PCR, and a second PCR then increased library yield. After purification with Ampure beads, the TCR product of roughly 650 bp was size-selected on a 2% E-gel SizeSelection system. Before pooling, library quality was checked on a Bioanalyzer, concentration was measured with Qubit, and libraries were quantified with the Kapa Library Quantification kit. An Illumina HiSeq 2500 sequenced the libraries paired-end 2 x 150 bp. To increase sequence diversity, about 25-31% phiX was spiked into each library pool. Processing in the source paper ran as follows. The quality-filtered reads were processed with the UMI-based MiGEC pipeline, whose error correction step removed more than 80% of the raw TCR sequences. IMGT germline references were used for aligning VDJ genes, and each clonotype was defined as a unique CDR3 amino acid sequence together with its V-J genes. VDJtools evaluated clonal expansion, Shannon diversity and CDR3 relatedness (CalcPairwiseDistances, ClusterSamples); CLCbio workbench built phylogenetic trees. A clone was classed as expanded if it had 8 or more unique UMIs, a cutoff based on coefficient-of-variation modelling across technical triplicates. TCRdb trimmed the raw reads at Q25, called clones with MiXCR and kept productive beta chains. Rows matching on CDR3 protein sequence are summarized as one entry with the most common DNA and genes. The V and J calls follow TCRdb's processing rather than the paper's. Recorded for this sample are 15,000 to 20,000 distinct CDR3 sequences; less than 15% of them occurred a single time. The top ten clonotypes cover approximately 8% of the sample.

The V end loses 7 bases and the J end loses 2 bases, and a stretch of 14 bases separates them. The germline V gene gives CDR1 as MNHEY and CDR2 as SVGAGI. The CDR3 contains 14 residues, cysteine and phenylalanine counted. The entry retains the CDR3 DNA only, 42 bases that are in frame from base 1. The record originates from a study of neurological immune-mediated disorders (dated 2019 in TCRdb). Looking at the study overall: Using UMI-based sequencing, the study compared peripheral blood TCR-beta repertoires from patients with HTLV-I-associated myelopathy (HAM/TSP), patients with multiple sclerosis, and healthy controls. The approximately 96 TCR-beta libraries covered PBMC samples along with longitudinal samples, technical triplicates, and paired sorted CD4+ and CD8+ T-cell subsets. The cohort included 68 subjects: roughly 15 with HAM/TSP, about 35 with multiple sclerosis, and around 20 healthy controls. Paper-wide results and their limitations: TCR clonal expansion was greatest in HAM/TSP patients and smallest in MS patients, who ranked below even healthy controls. Expanded clones from different subjects shared no identical CDR3 amino acid sequences, which suggests that TCR-beta repertoires were private in all groups.

For the sorted-subset TCR libraries, the starting material was 850,000 to 1,000,000 sorted CD4+ or CD8+ T cells. Peripheral blood was subjected to Ficoll-Hypaque density gradient centrifugation to isolate PBMCs, which were then cryopreserved in liquid nitrogen. Paired sorted CD4+ and CD8+ subsets came from healthy controls, HAM/TSP patients and MS patients. The rearrangement combines TRBV6-5 with TRBJ1-1; 5 matching bases give a weak D call of TRBD1. The sequence came from a woman between 55 and 75 years old with HTLV-1-associated myelopathy (HAM/TSP). Input material: CD4+ T cells from blood. The CDR3 here reads CASTWRQGNTEAFF. Here is the DNA: TGTGCCAGCACCTGGCGGCAGGGTAACACTGAAGCTTTCTTT.